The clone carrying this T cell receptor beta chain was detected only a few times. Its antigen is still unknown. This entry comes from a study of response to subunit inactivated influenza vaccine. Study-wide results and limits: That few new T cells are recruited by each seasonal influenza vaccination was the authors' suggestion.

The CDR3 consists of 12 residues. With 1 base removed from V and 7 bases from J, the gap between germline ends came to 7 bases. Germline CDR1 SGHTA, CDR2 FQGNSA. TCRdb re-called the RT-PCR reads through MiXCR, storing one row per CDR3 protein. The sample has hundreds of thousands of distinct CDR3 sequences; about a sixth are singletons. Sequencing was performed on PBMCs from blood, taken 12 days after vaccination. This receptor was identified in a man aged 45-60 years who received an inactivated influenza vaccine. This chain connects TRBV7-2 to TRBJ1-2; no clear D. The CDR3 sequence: CASSLDSPGYTF. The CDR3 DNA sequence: TGTGCCAGCAGCTTAGACAGCCCTGGCTACACCTTC.